This record covers a single T cell receptor (beta chain). This specimen comes from a study of blood T cell repertoires in COVID-19. Looking at the study overall: Spain, Italy and the United States supplied samples that represented acute and convalescent COVID-19.

The CDR3 spans 13 residues. Trimming took 8 bases from V and 7 from J, leaving 16 bases between them. Germline CDR1 is KGHDR and CDR2 is SFDVKD. Per the authors' pipeline: The authors estimated nucleated cell counts from reference gene primer amplification. This table comes from immunoSEQ multiplex PCR, and its TCRdb copy is limited to in-frame clones, with some not included. V, J and clone size are taken as reported in that table, and D and trimming were inferred from the DNA itself. The sample lists 150,000 to 200,000 clones; approximately 91% were seen once. This TCR was sampled from a man between 18 and 35 years old with acute or convalescent COVID-19. The chain has TRBV24-1 and TRBJ1-2; tentatively, D is TRBD1 (5 bases). The sequenced sample consisted of peripheral blood. The CDR3 protein is CATTTAGESGYTF. The CDR3 DNA follows: TGTGCCACCACCACGGCGGGGGAGAGTGGCTACACCTTC.